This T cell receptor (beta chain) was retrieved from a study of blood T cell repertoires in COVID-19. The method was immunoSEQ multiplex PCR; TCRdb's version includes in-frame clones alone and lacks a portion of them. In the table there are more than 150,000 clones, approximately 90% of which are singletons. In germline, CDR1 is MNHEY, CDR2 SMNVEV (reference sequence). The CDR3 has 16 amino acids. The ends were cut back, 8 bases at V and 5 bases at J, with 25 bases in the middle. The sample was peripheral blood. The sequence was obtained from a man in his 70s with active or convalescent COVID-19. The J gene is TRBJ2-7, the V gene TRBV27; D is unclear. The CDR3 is CASSLVAVMRKHEQYF. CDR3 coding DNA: TGTGCCAGCTCCTTGGTGGCGGTGATGAGGAAACACGAGCAGTACTTC.